This T cell receptor (beta chain) emerged from a study of blood T cells in healthy people across ages. The V gene lost 3 bases and the J gene lost 6 bases, with 6 bases spanning the gap. This CDR3 is built from 11 residues. The second PCR ran about 7 to 12 cycles with a sample-barcoded 5' primer and J-beta primers. TCRdb re-called the 5' RACE reads through MiXCR, storing one row per CDR3 protein. Of 700,000 or so distinct CDR3 sequences detected, around a fifth appear once; the ten largest clones hold around a fifth. This clonotype was picked up a small number of times. This chain connects TRBV12-3 or TRBV12-4 to TRBJ2-7; D is undetermined. Sequenced material: blood. The source is an older man in good health. DNA for the CDR3: TGTGCCAGCAGTTTGACCTCCGAGCAGTACTTC. This encodes CASSLTSEQYF.